The clone carrying this T cell receptor beta chain was seen at least ten times. Its target is unknown. Noted time point: persistent/refractory GD, antithyroid drugs over 5 years with positive TRAb. The TCR library was prepared using RNA isolated from PBMCs. Graves' disease diagnoses followed American Thyroid Association guidelines. Staff drew roughly 9 milliliters of peripheral blood into EDTA tubes. This CDR3 has 14 residues. Germline V CDR1 and CDR2: SQVTM, ANQGSEA. V trimming: 6 bases; J trimming: 3 bases; junction bases outside the gene matches: 8. TCR beta libraries were built with iRepertoire HTBI primers and Arm-PCR of CDR3 regions. TCRdb ran MiXCR on the multiplex PCR reads and lists one entry per CDR3 protein. The top ten clones hold 13% of a sample with some 420,000 distinct CDR3 sequences, about 22% of them seen once. This record belongs to a study of regulatory T cells in long-lasting Graves disease. Study-level background: Over-5-year antithyroid drug use with positive TSH receptor antibodies defined persistent Graves' disease in the study.

Notes on the study in general: Newly diagnosed disease favored TRBV20-1 and TRBJ2-1 over persistent disease.

The clonotype was recovered from a female donor with Graves disease. The chain links TRBV29-1 to TRBJ2-5, with TRBD1 matching over 9 bases. The sequences come from peripheral blood mononuclear cells (PBMCs), collected when the disease was refractory, from a patient treated with antithyroid drugs. CDR3 amino acids: CSVAAQGAKETQYF. CDR3 nucleotide sequence: TGCAGCGTCGCCGCACAGGGGGCGAAAGAGACCCAGTACTTC.